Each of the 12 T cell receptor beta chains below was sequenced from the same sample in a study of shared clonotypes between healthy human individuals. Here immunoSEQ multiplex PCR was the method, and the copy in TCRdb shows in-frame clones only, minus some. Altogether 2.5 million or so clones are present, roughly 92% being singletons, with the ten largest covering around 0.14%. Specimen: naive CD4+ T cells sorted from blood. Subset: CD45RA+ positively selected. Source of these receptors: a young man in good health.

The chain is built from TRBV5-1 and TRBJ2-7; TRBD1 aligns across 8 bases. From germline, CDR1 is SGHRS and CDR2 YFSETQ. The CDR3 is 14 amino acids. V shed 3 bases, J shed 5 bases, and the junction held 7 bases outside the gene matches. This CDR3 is CASSWRTGSNEQYF. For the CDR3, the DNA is TGCGCCAGCAGCTGGCGGACAGGGTCTAACGAGCAGTACTTC.

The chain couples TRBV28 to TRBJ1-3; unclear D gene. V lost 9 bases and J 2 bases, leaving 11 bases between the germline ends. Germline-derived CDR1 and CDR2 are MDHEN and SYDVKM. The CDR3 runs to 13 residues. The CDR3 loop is CASNKAAGNTIYF. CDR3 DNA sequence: TGTGCCAGTAATAAAGCAGCTGGAAACACCATATATTTT.

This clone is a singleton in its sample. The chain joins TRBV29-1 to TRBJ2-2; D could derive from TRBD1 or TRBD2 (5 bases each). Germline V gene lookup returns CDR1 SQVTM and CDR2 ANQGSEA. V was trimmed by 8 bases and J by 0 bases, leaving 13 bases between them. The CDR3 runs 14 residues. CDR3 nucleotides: TGCAGCTTCCGATCGGGGCCGAACACCGGGGAGCTGTTTTTT. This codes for CSFRSGPNTGELFF.

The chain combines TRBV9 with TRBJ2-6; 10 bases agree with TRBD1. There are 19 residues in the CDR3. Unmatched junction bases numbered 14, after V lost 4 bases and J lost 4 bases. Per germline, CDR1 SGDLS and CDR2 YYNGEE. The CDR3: CASSFPPGQGTVGANVLTF. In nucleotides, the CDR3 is TGTGCCAGCAGCTTTCCTCCGGGACAGGGGACCGTCGGGGCCAACGTCCTGACTTTC.

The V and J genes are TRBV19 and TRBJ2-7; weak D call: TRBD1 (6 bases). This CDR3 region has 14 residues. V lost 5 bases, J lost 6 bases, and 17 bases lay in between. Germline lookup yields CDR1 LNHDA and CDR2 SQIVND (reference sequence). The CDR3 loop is CASSVDRTHSEQYF. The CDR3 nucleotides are TGTGCCAGTAGTGTCGACAGGACCCACTCCGAGCAGTACTTC. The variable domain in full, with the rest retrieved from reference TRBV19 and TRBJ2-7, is DGGITQSPKYLFRKEGQNVTLSCEQNLNHDAMYWYRQDPGQGLRLIYYSQIVNDFQKGDIAEGYSVSREKKESFPLTVTSAQKNPTAFYLCASSVDRTHSEQYFGPGTRLTVT.

The CDR3 region is CASSVSSGRVGTGELFF. CDR3 coding DNA: TGTGCCAGCAGCGTTTCTAGCGGGAGGGTTGGCACCGGGGAGCTGTTTTTT. The J gene is TRBJ2-2, the V gene TRBV9; 12 bases line up with TRBD2. The CDR3 has 17 residues. Per germline, CDR1 SGDLS and CDR2 YYNGEE. V lost 2 bases and J lost 4; bases outside the gene matches: 6.

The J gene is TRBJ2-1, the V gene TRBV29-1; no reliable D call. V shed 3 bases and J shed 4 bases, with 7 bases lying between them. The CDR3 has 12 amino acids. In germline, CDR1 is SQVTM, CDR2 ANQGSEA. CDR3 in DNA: TGCAGCGTTGAGCCTACTTACAATGAGCAGTTCTTC. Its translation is CSVEPTYNEQFF.

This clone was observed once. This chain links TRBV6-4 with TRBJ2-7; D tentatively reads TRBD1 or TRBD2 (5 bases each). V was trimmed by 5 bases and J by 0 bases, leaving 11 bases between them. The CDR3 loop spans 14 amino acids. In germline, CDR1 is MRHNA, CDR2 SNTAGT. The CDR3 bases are TGTGCCAGCAGTACCGGGACGCTCTCCTACGAGCAGTACTTC. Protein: CASSTGTLSYEQYF.

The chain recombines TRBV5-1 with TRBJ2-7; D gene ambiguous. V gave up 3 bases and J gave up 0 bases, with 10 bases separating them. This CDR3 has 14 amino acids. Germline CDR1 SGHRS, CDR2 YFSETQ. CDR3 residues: CASSSGPRSYEQYF. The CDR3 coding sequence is TGCGCCAGCAGCTCCGGCCCTCGCTCCTACGAGCAGTACTTC.

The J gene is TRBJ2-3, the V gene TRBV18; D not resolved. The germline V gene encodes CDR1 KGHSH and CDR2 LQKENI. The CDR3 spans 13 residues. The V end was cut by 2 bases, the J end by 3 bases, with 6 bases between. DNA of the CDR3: TGTGCCAGCTCACCAATCAAAACAGATACGCAGTATTTT. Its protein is CASSPIKTDTQYF.

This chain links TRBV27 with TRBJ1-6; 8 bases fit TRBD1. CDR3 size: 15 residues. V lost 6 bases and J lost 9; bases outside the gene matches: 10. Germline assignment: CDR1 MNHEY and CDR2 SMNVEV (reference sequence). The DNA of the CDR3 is TGTGCCAGCAGAAGATCAGGGGGCCGGGTTTCACCCCTCCACTTT. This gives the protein CASRRSGGRVSPLHF.

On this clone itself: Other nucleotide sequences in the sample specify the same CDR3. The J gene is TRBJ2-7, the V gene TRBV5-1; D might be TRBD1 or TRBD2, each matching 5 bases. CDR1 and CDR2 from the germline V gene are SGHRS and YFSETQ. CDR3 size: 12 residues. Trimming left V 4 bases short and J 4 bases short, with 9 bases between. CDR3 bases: TGCGCCAGCAGCCGGGACGGGTACGAGCAGTACTTC. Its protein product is CASSRDGYEQYF.